Each of the 6 T cell receptor beta chains below was sequenced from the same sample in a study of T cell responses to AZD1222 COVID-19 vaccine. This table comes from immunoSEQ multiplex PCR, and its TCRdb copy is limited to in-frame clones, with some not included. Its table records over 130,000 clones. The sequenced sample was peripheral blood. These receptors were taken from an adult in good health.

The J gene is TRBJ1-2, the V gene TRBV5-1; no clear D. The CDR3 is 13 amino acids. Germline assignment: CDR1 SGHRS and CDR2 YFSETQ. Deletions cut 3 bases from V and 1 base from J, with 7 bases between. The DNA for the CDR3 is TGCGCCAGCAGCTCGGACGGTAACTATGGCTACACCTTC. Translated: CASSSDGNYGYTF.

V gene TRBV5-1 combines with J gene TRBJ2-5; D gene uncertain. This CDR3 contains 11 residues. Germline V gene sequence: CDR1 SGHRS, CDR2 YFSETQ. Deletions cut 4 bases from V and 3 bases from J, with 4 bases between. The CDR3 here is CASSREETQYF. The CDR3 DNA follows: TGCGCCAGCAGCCGTGAAGAGACCCAGTACTTC.

The gene calls are TRBV19 and TRBJ1-5; D is perhaps TRBD1 (6 bases). Per the germline V gene, CDR1 is LNHDA and CDR2 is SQIVND (reference sequence). Trimming pared 4 bases from V and 3 bases from J, leaving 10 bases between. The CDR3 extends over 14 amino acids. CDR3 protein: CASSTGDLNQPQHF. The DNA for the CDR3 is TGTGCCAGTAGTACAGGGGACCTCAATCAGCCCCAGCATTTT.

The V and J genes are TRBV4-3 and TRBJ2-7, with a possible D match to TRBD1 (6 bases). CDR3 size: 14 residues. V dropped 1 base and J dropped 9 bases, with 16 bases sitting between them. CDR1 is LGHNA, CDR2 YSLEER, per germline. CDR3 protein: CASSQVGRGSVQYF. DNA of the CDR3: TGCGCCAGCAGCCAAGTGGGCAGGGGATCGGTGCAGTACTTC.

The genes are TRBV6-2 or TRBV6-3 and TRBJ1-5, with D hard to call. The CDR3 totals 16 residues. The germline V gene has CDR1 MNHEY and CDR2 SVGEGT. Trimming stripped 2 bases from V and 5 bases from J, with 16 bases between. In nucleotides, the CDR3 is TGTGCCAGCAGTTACGCCCATGGGCAAGGCGATCAGCCCCAGCATTTT. Residues: CASSYAHGQGDQPQHF.

The rearrangement uses TRBV7-8 and TRBJ2-2, with TRBD1 matching 7 bases. This CDR3 region has 16 residues. V was clipped by 2 bases and J by 2 bases; unmatched bases: 5. Germline V gene lookup returns CDR1 SGHVS and CDR2 FQNEAQ. The CDR3 nucleotides read TGTGCCAGCAGCTTACTACAGGGGCGTAACACCGGGGAGCTGTTTTTT. Encoded protein: CASSLLQGRNTGELFF.